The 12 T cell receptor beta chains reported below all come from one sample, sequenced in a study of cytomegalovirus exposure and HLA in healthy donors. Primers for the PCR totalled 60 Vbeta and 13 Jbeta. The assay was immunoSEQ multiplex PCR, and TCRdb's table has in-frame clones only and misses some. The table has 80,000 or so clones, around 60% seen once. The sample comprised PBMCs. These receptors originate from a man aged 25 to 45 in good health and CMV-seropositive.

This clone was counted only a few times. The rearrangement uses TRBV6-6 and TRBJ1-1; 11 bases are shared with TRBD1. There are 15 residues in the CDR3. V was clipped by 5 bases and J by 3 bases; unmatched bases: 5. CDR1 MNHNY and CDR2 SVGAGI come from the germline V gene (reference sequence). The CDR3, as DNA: TGTGCCAGCAGTAGGGACAGGGGGGGGGACACTGAAGCTTTCTTT. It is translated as CASSRDRGGDTEAFF.

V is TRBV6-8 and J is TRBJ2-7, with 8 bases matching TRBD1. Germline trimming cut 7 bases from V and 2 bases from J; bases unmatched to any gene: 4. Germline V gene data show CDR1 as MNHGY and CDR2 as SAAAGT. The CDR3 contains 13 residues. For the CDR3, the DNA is TGTGCCAGCACCGGGACAGGTGCCTACGAGCAGTACTTC. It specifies CASTGTGAYEQYF.

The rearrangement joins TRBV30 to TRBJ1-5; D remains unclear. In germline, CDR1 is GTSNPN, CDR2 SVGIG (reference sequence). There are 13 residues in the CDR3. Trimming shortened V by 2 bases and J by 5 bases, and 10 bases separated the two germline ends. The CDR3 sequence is CAWSSTLDQPQHF. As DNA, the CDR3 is TGTGCCTGGAGTTCAACTCTAGATCAGCCCCAGCATTTT.

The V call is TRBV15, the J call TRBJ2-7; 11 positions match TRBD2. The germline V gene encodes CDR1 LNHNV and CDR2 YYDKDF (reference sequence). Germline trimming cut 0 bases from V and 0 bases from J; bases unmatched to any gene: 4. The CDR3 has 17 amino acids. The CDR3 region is CATSRDLTSGISYEQYF. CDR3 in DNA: TGTGCCACCAGCAGAGATCTGACTAGCGGGATCTCCTACGAGCAGTACTTC.

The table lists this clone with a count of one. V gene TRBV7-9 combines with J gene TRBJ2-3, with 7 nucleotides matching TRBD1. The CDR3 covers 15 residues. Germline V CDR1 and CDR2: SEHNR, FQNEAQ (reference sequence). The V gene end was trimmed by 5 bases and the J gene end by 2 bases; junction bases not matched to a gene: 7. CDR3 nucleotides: TGTGCCAGCAGCCCGGGACAGTTTAACACAGATACGCAGTATTTT. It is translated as CASSPGQFNTDTQYF.

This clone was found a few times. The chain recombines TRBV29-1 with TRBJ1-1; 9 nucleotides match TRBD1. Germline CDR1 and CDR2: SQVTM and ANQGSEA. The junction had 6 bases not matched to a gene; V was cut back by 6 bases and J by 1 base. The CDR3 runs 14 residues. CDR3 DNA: TGCAGCGTCGGAGTGACAGGGGGGAACACTGAAGCTTTCTTT. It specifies CSVGVTGGNTEAFF.

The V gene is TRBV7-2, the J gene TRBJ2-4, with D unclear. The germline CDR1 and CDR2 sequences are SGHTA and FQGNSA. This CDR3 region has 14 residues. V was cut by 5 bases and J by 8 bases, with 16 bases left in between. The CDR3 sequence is CASSIQPAVDIQYF. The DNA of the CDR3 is TGTGCCAGCAGCATACAACCTGCGGTGGACATTCAGTACTTC.

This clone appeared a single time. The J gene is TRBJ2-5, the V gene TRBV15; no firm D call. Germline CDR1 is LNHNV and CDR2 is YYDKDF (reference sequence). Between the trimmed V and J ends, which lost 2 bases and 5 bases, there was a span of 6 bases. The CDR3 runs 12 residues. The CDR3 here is CATSRTRETQYF. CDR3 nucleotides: TGTGCCACCAGCAGAACCCGGGAGACCCAGTACTTC.

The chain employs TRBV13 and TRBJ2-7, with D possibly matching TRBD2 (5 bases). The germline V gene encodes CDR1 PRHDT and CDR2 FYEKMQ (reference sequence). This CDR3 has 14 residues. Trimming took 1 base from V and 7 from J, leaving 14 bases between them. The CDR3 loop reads CASSLVGGYEEQYF. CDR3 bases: TGTGCCAGCAGCTTAGTCGGAGGATACGAGGAGCAGTACTTC. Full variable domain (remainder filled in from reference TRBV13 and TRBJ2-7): AAGVIQSPRHLIKEKRETATLKCYPIPRHDTVYWYQQGPGQDPQFLISFYEKMQSDKGSIPDRFSAQQFSDYHSELNMSSLELGDSALYFCASSLVGGYEEQYFGPGTRLTVT.

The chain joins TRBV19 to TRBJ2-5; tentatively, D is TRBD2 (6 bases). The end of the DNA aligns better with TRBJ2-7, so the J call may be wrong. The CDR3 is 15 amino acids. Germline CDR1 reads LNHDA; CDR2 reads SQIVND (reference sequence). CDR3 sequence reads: CASSIEVTSFYEQYF. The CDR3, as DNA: TGTGCCAGTAGTATAGAGGTGACTAGTTTCTACGAGCAGTACTTC.

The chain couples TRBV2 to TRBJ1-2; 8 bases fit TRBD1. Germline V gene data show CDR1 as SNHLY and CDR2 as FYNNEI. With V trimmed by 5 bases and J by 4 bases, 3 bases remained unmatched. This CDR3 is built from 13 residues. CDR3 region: CASSPGQGYGYTF. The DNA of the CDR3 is TGTGCCAGCAGTCCCGGACAGGGCTATGGCTACACCTTC.

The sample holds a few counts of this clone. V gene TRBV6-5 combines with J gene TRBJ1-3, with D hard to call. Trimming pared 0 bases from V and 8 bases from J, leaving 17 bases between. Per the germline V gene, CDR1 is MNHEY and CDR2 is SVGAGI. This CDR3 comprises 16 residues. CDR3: CASSYSASETHHTIYF. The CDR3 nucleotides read TGTGCCAGCAGTTACTCGGCTAGTGAGACTCACCACACCATATATTTT.